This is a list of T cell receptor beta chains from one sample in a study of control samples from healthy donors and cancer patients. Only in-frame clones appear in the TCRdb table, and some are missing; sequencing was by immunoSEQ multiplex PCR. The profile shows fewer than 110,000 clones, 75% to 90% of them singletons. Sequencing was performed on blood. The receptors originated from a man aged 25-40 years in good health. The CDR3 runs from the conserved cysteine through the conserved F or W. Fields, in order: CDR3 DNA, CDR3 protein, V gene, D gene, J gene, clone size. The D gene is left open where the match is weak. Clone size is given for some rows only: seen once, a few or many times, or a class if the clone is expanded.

TGTGCCACCAGTGACCGAAGAGGACAGGTCGCCTATGGCTACACCTTC	CATSDRRGQVAYGYTF	TRBV24-1	TRBD1	TRBJ1-2	.
TGTGCCAGTAGTATTGGACAGGGAACTCTCTCCCTAAAAGCTTTCTTT	CASSIGQGTLSLKAFF	TRBV19	TRBD1	TRBJ1-1	.
TGTGCCAGCAGTTTCAGGGGGCGTGAAAGTAATTCACCCCTCCACTTT	CASSFRGRESNSPLHF	TRBV7-8	TRBD1	TRBJ1-6	.
TGTGCCAGCAGTTGGGCAGCTGAAGCTTTCTTT	CASSWAAEAFF	TRBV28	.	TRBJ1-1	.
TGTGCCTGGAGTGTAACTAATGAAAAACTGTTTTTT	CAWSVTNEKLFF	TRBV30	.	TRBJ1-4	.
TGTGCCAGCAGCCAAAAGGATGGCTACACCTTC	CASSQKDGYTF	TRBV3-1/TRBV3-2	.	TRBJ1-2	.
TGTGCCAGCAGTTCCAAAATGGGACGTAGGGACACTGAAGCTTTCTTT	CASSSKMGRRDTEAFF	TRBV6-6	.	TRBJ1-1	.
TGTGCCAGCAGTTTATCTAGCGGGAGGTACTACGAGCAGTACTTC	CASSLSSGRYYEQYF	TRBV27	TRBD2	TRBJ2-7	.
TGCGCCAGCAGCCAAGGTACTAGCTACGAGCAGTACTTC	CASSQGTSYEQYF	TRBV4-3	.	TRBJ2-7	.
TGTGCCAGCAGCTTCGGGGTTATGAACACTGAAGCTTTCTTT	CASSFGVMNTEAFF	TRBV11-2	.	TRBJ1-1	.
TGTGCCAGCAGCCAAGGATTAGCGGGAGGAACAAACACCGGGGAGCTGTTTTTT	CASSQGLAGGTNTGELFF	TRBV14	TRBD2	TRBJ2-2	.
TGTGCCAGCTCACGCCTAGCGGGTCTAATCAACACCGGGGAGCTGTTTTTT	CASSRLAGLINTGELFF	TRBV18	TRBD2	TRBJ2-2	.
TGCGCCAGCAGCTTGGTCGGAGAGGCCTACAATGAGCAGTTCTTC	CASSLVGEAYNEQFF	TRBV5-1	.	TRBJ2-1	.
TGTGCCAGCAGTACCCCAGGGGGGTTCAGCACTGAAGCTTTCTTT	CASSTPGGFSTEAFF	TRBV6-5	TRBD1	TRBJ1-1	.
TGTGCCAGCACCCAAATGGGGTCACCCCTCCACTTT	CASTQMGSPLHF	TRBV3-1/TRBV3-2	.	TRBJ1-6	.
TGTGCCAGCAATGTACAGATGAACACTGAAGCTTTCTTT	CASNVQMNTEAFF	TRBV6-5	.	TRBJ1-1	.
TGTGCCAGCTCACCAAGGATTGCGGGACAGTTGAACACTGAAGCTTTCTTT	CASSPRIAGQLNTEAFF	TRBV18	TRBD1	TRBJ1-1	.
TGCAGCGTTGAACTAGCGGGAGGTCCCTACGAGCAGTACTTC	CSVELAGGPYEQYF	TRBV29-1	TRBD2	TRBJ2-7	.
TGTGCCAGCAGCTCCTTCCCTACTAGCGGGAACTACGAGCAGTACTTC	CASSSFPTSGNYEQYF	TRBV11-2	TRBD2	TRBJ2-7	once
TGTGCCAGTAGTATTCTAGCGGGGGGAGGTGAGCAGTTCTTC	CASSILAGGGEQFF	TRBV19	TRBD2	TRBJ2-1	once
TGTGCCAGCAGCTTGTCCCCTGGGCCGCATCAGCCCCAGCATTTT	CASSLSPGPHQPQHF	TRBV5-6	.	TRBJ1-5	.
TGTGCCAGCAGCTTACCTAATTCACCCCTCCACTTT	CASSLPNSPLHF	TRBV7-9	.	TRBJ1-6	once
TGTGCCAGCAGCTCCCCGTCGAACTCTAGGAACACTGAAGCTTTCTTT	CASSSPSNSRNTEAFF	TRBV4-2	.	TRBJ1-1	.
TGTGCCTGGAGCCGCCTTAACAATGAGCAGTTCTTC	CAWSRLNNEQFF	TRBV30	.	TRBJ2-1	.
TGTGCCAGCAGCTTAGTACTCGGCAGAAAGAATGAGCAGTTCTTC	CASSLVLGRKNEQFF	TRBV7-8	.	TRBJ2-1	.
TGTGCCAGCAGCTTAGGAAGGGTCAAGGACAGGTACACCGGGGAGCTGTTTTTT	CASSLGRVKDRYTGELFF	TRBV7-9	TRBD1	TRBJ2-2	.
TGTGCCAGCAGTTTATCCCCGGGACTAGCGGGATGGAGCTCCTACAATGAGCAGTTCTTC	CASSLSPGLAGWSSYNEQFF	TRBV28	TRBD2	TRBJ2-1	.
TGTGCCAGTAGTGCAGAACGGTACCAAGAGACCCAGTACTTC	CASSAERYQETQYF	TRBV19	.	TRBJ2-5	.